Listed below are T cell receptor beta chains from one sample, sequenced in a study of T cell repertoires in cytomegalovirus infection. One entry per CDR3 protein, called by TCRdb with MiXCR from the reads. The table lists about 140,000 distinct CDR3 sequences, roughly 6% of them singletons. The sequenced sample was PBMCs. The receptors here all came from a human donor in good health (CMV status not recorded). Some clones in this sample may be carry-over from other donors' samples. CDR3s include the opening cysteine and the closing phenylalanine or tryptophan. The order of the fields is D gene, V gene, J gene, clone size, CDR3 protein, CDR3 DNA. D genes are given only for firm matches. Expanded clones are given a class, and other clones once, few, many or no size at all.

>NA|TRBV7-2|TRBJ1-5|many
CASSLASAGEPQHF
TGTGCCAGCAGCTTAGCATCAGCAGGGGAGCCCCAGCATTTT
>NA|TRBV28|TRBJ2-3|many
CASSFRRGGADTQYF
TGTGCCAGCAGTTTTAGGCGGGGAGGCGCAGATACGCAGTATTTT
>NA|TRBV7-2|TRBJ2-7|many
CASSPPSSYEQYF
TGTGCCAGCAGCCCGCCGAGCTCCTACGAGCAGTACTTC
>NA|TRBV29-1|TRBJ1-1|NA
CSVDRVVFMNTEAFF
TGCAGCGTTGACAGGGTGGTATTCATGAACACTGAAGCTTTCTTT
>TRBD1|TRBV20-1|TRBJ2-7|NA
CSARKAGTDYYEQYF
TGCAGTGCGCGGAAAGCCGGGACAGACTACTACGAGCAGTACTTC
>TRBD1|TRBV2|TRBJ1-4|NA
CASRGQGGEKLFF
TGTGCCAGCAGAGGACAGGGTGGTGAAAAACTGTTTTTT
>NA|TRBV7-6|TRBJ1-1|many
CASSLGTGFRVNTEAFF
TGTGCCAGCAGCTTAGGGACCGGGTTCCGAGTGAACACTGAAGCTTTCTTT
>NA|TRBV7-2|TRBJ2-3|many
CASSLVVNTDTQYF
TGTGCCAGCAGCTTAGTTGTGAACACAGATACGCAGTATTTT
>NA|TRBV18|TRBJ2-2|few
CASSPEATGELFF
TGTGCCAGCTCACCGGAAGCAACCGGGGAGCTGTTTTTT
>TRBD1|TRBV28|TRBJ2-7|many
CASSVIGTGYEQYF
TGTGCCAGCAGTGTCATTGGGACAGGCTACGAGCAGTACTTC
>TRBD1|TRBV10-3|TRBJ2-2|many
CATRQGTHANTGELFF
TGTGCCACTCGACAGGGAACCCACGCGAACACCGGGGAGCTGTTTTTT
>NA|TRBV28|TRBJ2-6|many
CASSPSASGANVLTF
TGTGCCAGCAGCCCCTCGGCATCTGGGGCCAACGTCCTGACTTTC
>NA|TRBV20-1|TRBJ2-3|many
CSARSSDPWPDTQYF
TGCAGTGCTAGAAGCTCAGACCCCTGGCCAGATACGCAGTATTTT
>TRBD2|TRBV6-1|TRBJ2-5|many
CASSEASSGGAQTQYF
TGTGCCAGCAGTGAAGCGTCCAGCGGGGGGGCCCAGACCCAGTACTTC
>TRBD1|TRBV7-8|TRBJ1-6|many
CASSEGGAKNSPLHF
TGTGCCAGCTCAGAAGGGGGCGCGAAGAATTCACCCCTCCACTTT
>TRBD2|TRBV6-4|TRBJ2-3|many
CASSDPPGGERGGRWAHTDTQYF
TGTGCCAGCAGTGACCCACCGGGGGGTGAGCGGGGGGGCCGGTGGGCACACACAGATACGCAGTATTTT
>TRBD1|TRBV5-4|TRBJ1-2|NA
CASSPIPGQGYGYTF
TGTGCCAGCAGCCCTATTCCGGGACAGGGCTATGGCTACACCTTC
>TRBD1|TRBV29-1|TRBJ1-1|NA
CSVRSTGVIEAFF
TGCAGCGTGAGATCGACAGGGGTGATTGAAGCTTTCTTT
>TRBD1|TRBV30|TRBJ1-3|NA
CAWSPGTARNTIYF
TGTGCCTGGAGCCCGGGGACAGCCCGAAACACCATATATTTT
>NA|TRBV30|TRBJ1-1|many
CASKTRTEAFF
TGTGCCTCCAAGACAAGAACTGAAGCTTTCTTT
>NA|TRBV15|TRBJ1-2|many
CATSRDRGHGYTF
TGTGCCACCAGCAGAGACCGGGGGCATGGCTACACCTTC
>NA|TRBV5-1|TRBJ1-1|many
CASSLLGQKNTEAFF
TGCGCCAGCAGCCTCCTGGGACAAAAGAACACTGAAGCTTTCTTT
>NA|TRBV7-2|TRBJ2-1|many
CASRLPITDNEQFF
TGTGCCAGCAGATTGCCCATCACAGACAATGAGCAGTTCTTC
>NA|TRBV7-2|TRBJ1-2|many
CASSLETGELGGYTF
TGTGCCAGCAGCCTAGAGACCGGAGAGTTAGGTGGCTACACCTTC
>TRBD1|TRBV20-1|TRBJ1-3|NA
CSARPQTGQGLGSGNTIYF
TGCAGTGCTCGACCCCAGACGGGACAGGGGCTAGGGTCTGGAAACACCATATATTTT
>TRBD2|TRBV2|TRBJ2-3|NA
CASSEPGTSGGALDTQYF
TGTGCCAGCAGTGAACCCGGGACTAGCGGGGGGGCCCTAGATACGCAGTATTTT
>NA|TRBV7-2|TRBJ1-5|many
CASSLEWSNQPQHF
TGTGCCAGCAGCTTAGAGTGGAGCAATCAGCCCCAGCATTTT
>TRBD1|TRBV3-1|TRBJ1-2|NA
CASSQVIRGRDYGYTF
TGTGCCAGCAGCCAAGTTATCAGGGGGCGCGACTATGGCTACACCTTC
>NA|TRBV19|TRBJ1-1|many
CASSVRGGEAFF
TGTGCCAGTAGCGTCAGGGGTGGTGAAGCTTTCTTT
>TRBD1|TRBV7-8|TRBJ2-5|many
CASSSGQVQETQYF
TGTGCCAGCAGCTCCGGACAGGTCCAAGAGACCCAGTACTTC
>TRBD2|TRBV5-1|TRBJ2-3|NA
CASSLTLAGAGDTQYF
TGCGCCAGCAGCTTGACCCTAGCGGGGGCGGGAGATACGCAGTATTTT
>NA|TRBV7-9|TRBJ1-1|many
CASSLPGNTEAFF
TGTGCCAGCAGCCTCCCAGGGAACACTGAAGCTTTCTTT
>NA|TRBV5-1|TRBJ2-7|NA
CASSVDLLLAEQYF
TGCGCCAGCAGCGTTGACCTCCTCTTGGCCGAGCAGTACTTC
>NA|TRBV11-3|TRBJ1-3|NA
CASSPSDRTGNTIYF
TGTGCCAGCAGCCCCTCGGACCGAACTGGAAACACCATATATTTT
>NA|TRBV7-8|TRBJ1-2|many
CASSLAKQYDYGYTF
TGTGCCAGCAGCTTAGCGAAACAGTACGACTATGGCTACACCTTC
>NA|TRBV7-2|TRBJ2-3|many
CASSSRGRATDTQYF
TGTGCCAGCAGCTCGCGGGGGCGAGCGACAGATACGCAGTATTTT
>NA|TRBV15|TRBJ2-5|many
CATSRDRTGTQYF
TGTGCCACCAGCAGAGATAGGACGGGAACCCAGTACTTC
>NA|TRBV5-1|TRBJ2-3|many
CASSLENRALLPTDTQYF
TGCGCCAGCAGCTTGGAAAACAGGGCGCTTCTTCCCACAGATACGCAGTATTTT
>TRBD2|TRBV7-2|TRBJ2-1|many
CASSDLAGRYNEQFF
TGTGCCAGCAGCGACCTAGCGGGGAGATACAATGAGCAGTTCTTC
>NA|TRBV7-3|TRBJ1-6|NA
CASSLWRTGSPLHF
TGTGCCAGCAGCTTGTGGCGGACCGGTTCACCCCTCCACTTT
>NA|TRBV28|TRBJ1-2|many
CASSPLSRGYTF
TGTGCCAGCAGTCCCCTCTCCCGCGGCTACACCTTC
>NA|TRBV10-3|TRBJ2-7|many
CAISWGSRGDSSYEQYF
TGTGCCATCAGTTGGGGGTCCAGGGGCGACAGCTCCTACGAGCAGTACTTC
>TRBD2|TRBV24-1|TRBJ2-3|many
CADAGERGVLSTDTQYF
TGTGCCGACGCCGGGGAGCGGGGGGTCCTAAGCACAGATACGCAGTATTTT
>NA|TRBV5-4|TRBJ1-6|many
CASSNRAQGSGQNSPLHF
TGTGCCAGCAGCAACCGGGCCCAGGGTTCCGGACAGAATTCACCCCTCCACTTT
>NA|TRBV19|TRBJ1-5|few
CASGRQNNQPQHF
TGTGCCAGCGGGCGGCAGAACAATCAGCCCCAGCATTTT
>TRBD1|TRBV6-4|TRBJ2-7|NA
CATNRGTGPNGQYF
TGTGCCACCAACCGCGGGACAGGGCCTAATGGGCAGTACTTC
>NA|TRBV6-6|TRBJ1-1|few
CASSYTSIEAFF
TGTGCCAGCAGTTATACTTCAATAGAAGCTTTCTTT
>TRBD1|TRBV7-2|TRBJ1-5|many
CASSSTGANQPQHF
TGTGCCAGCAGCTCCACAGGGGCAAATCAGCCCCAGCATTTT
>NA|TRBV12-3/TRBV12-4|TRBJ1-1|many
CASRDIEAFF
TGTGCCAGCAGAGACATTGAAGCTTTCTTT
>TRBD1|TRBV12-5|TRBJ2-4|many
CASGPGTAGGLRYF
TGTGCTAGTGGCCCCGGGACCGCAGGGGGTTTACGGTACTTC
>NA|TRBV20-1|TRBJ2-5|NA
CSARFSGETQYF
TGCAGTGCTCGTTTCAGCGGTGAGACCCAGTACTTC
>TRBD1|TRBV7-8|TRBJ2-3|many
CASSLEKQGAPRLYF
TGTGCCAGCAGCTTAGAGAAACAGGGGGCACCAAGGTTGTATTTT
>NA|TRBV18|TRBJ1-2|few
CASSPPIRGNGYTF
TGTGCCAGCTCACCACCAATCAGAGGGAATGGCTACACCTTC
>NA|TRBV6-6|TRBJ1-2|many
CASGLLNYGYTF
TGTGCCAGCGGCCTACTAAACTATGGCTACACCTTC
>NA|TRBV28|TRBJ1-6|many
CASSSALGGNSPLHF
TGTGCCAGCAGTTCGGCCCTCGGGGGAAATTCACCCCTCCACTTT
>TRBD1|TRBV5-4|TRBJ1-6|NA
CASSQGVQNSPLHF
TGTGCCAGCAGCCAGGGGGTACAAAATTCACCCCTCCACTTT
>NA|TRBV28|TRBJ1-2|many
CASSPTPGVGYYGYTF
TGTGCCAGCAGTCCCACACCGGGGGTAGGGTACTATGGCTACACCTTC